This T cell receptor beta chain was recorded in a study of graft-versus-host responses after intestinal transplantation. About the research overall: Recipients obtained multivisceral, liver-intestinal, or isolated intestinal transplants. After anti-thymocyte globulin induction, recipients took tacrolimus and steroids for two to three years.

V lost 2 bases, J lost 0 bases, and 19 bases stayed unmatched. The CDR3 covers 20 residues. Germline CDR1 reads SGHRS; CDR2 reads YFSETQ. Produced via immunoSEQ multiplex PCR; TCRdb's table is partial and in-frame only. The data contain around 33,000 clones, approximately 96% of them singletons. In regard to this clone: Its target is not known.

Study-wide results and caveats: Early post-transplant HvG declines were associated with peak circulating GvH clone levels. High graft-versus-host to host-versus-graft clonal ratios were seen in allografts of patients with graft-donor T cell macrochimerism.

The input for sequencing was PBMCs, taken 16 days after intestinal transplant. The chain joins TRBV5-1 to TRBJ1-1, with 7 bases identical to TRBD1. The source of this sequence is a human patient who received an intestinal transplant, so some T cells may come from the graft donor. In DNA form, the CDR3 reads TGCGCCAGCAGCTTCGATCCTAGGTTGTATCAGGGGGGGATGAACACTGAAGCTTTCTTT. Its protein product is CASSFDPRLYQGGMNTEAFF. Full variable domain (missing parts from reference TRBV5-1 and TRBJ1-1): KAGVTQTPRYLIKTRGQQVTLSCSPISGHRSVSWYQQTPGQGLQFLFEYFSETQRNKGNFPGRFSGRQFSNSRSEMNVSTLELGDSALYLCASSFDPRLYQGGMNTEAFFGQGTRLTVV.